What follows are 21 T cell receptor beta chains derived from one specimen sequenced in a study of blood T cell repertoires in COVID-19. Produced via immunoSEQ multiplex PCR; TCRdb's table is partial and in-frame only. Among some 370,000 clones listed, around 89% were seen once. The sample taken for sequencing was peripheral blood. The receptors derive from a man younger than 30 with active or convalescent COVID-19.

This chain uses TRBV7-9 with TRBJ1-2; 8 bases are shared with TRBD1. The CDR3 is 17 residues long. Germline-derived CDR1 and CDR2 are SEHNR and FQNEAQ (reference sequence). V was clipped by 2 bases and J by 4 bases; unmatched bases: 12. The DNA of the CDR3 is TGTGCCAGCAGCTTACTGTTGGACAGGGCCCTCCGCTATGGCTACACCTTC. Its translation is CASSLLLDRALRYGYTF.

The V gene is TRBV25-1, the J gene TRBJ1-2; 7 bases match TRBD1. Germline V lookup: CDR1 MGHDK, CDR2 SYGVNS. This CDR3 has 13 residues. Losses at the gene ends were 2 bases for V and 5 bases for J; bases not matched to a gene: 2. The CDR3 DNA is TGTGCCAGCAGTGAAGGGACAGTTTATGGCTACACCTTC. It codes for CASSEGTVYGYTF.

This clone was counted a few times. The chain combines TRBV28 with TRBJ1-5; D possibly corresponds to TRBD1 (5 bases). V was pared by 6 bases and J by 6 bases, with 18 bases between. Germline V gives CDR1 MDHEN, CDR2 SYDVKM. This CDR3 contains 15 residues. CDR3 amino acids: CASSSSGGESQPQHF. CDR3 in DNA: TGTGCCAGCAGCTCCTCCGGGGGGGAGTCTCAGCCCCAGCATTTT. The whole variable domain, remainder taken from reference TRBV28 and TRBJ1-5, is DVKVTQSSRYLVKRTGEKVFLECVQDMDHENMFWYRQDPGLGLRLIYFSYDVKMKEKGDIPEGYSVSREKKERFSLILESASTNQTSMYLCASSSSGGESQPQHFGDGTRLSIL.

This clone was seen just once. The chain recombines TRBV6-5 with TRBJ2-5, with 11 bases that match TRBD1. J was trimmed by 4 bases and V by 6 bases; bases with no gene match: 4. Per germline, CDR1 MNHEY and CDR2 SVGAGI. This CDR3 has 14 residues. CDR3 region: CASREDRGRETQYF. The DNA of the CDR3 is TGTGCCAGCAGAGAGGACAGGGGGCGAGAGACCCAGTACTTC.

The chain carries TRBV4-1 and TRBJ1-2; D may be TRBD1 (5 bases). Germline V gene sequence: CDR1 MGHRA, CDR2 YSYEKL. CDR3 size: 14 residues. Trimming stripped 1 base from V and 2 bases from J, with 8 bases between. The CDR3 reads CASSQVRGNYGYTF. The DNA for the CDR3 is TGCGCCAGCAGCCAAGTACGGGGGAACTATGGCTACACCTTC.

The rearrangement links TRBV20-1 to TRBJ2-7; 15 nucleotides agree with TRBD2. The V gene end was trimmed by 3 bases and the J gene end by 1 base; junction bases not matched to a gene: 4. Germline V gene lookup returns CDR1 DFQATT and CDR2 SNEGSKA (reference sequence). This CDR3 has 16 amino acids. DNA for the CDR3: TGCAGTGCTAGTGAGGGACTAGCGGGAGGTTCCTACGAGCAGTACTTC. Translating it yields CSASEGLAGGSYEQYF.

The count of this clone is one. The junction does not match germline at one end; this may be a read error. The J gene is TRBJ2-2, the V gene TRBV7-7, with D unresolved. Germline V CDR1 and CDR2: SSHAT, FNYEAQ (reference sequence). The CDR3 loop spans 15 amino acids. The CDR3 loop reads CASSSLSENTGELFF. CDR3 nucleotides: TGTGCTAGCAGCTCACTTTCCGAGAACACCGGGGAGCTGTTTTTT.

This clone has only one observation. The chain joins TRBV18 to TRBJ1-3; no reliable D call. The ends were cut back, 0 bases at V and 7 bases at J, with 10 bases in the middle. This CDR3 spans 14 amino acids. Per the germline V gene, CDR1 is KGHSH and CDR2 is LQKENI. CDR3 nucleotide sequence: TGTGCCAGCTCACCACCGGCCCCCGTGAACACCATATATTTT. This translates into CASSPPAPVNTIYF.

This clone was recorded once. This chain uses TRBV4-2 with TRBJ2-7, with 8 bases fitting TRBD2. This CDR3 has 17 amino acids. The germline V gene encodes CDR1 LGHNA and CDR2 YNFKEQ. V was pared by 0 bases and J by 3 bases, with 10 bases of the junction left unmatched. In DNA form, the CDR3 reads TGTGCCAGCAGCCAAGATCCCCTAGCGGGCCCGAACTACGAGCAGTACTTC. Translating it yields CASSQDPLAGPNYEQYF.

The J gene is TRBJ1-2, the V gene TRBV28, with 7 positions matching TRBD1. CDR1 and CDR2 (germline): MDHEN, SYDVKM. V lost 7 bases and J lost 8; bases outside the gene matches: 13. The CDR3 covers 14 residues. CDR3 bases: TGTGCCAGCACCTCGGACAGGAGAGGTTTGGGCTACACCTTC. Translating gives CASTSDRRGLGYTF.

This clone has more than one count but fewer than ten. CDR3 region: CASSPRSAGPSDGYTF. The CDR3 DNA reads TGTGCCAGCTCACCACGGTCGGCAGGGCCGTCGGATGGCTACACCTTC. The rearrangement joins TRBV18 to TRBJ1-2, with a weak D call TRBD1 (5 bases). The CDR3 loop spans 16 amino acids. Germline CDR1 and CDR2: KGHSH and LQKENI. The V end was cut by 1 base, the J end by 6 bases, with 18 bases between. Combining the CDR3 with reference TRBV18 and TRBJ1-2 gives the whole variable domain NAGVMQNPRHLVRRRGQEARLRCSPMKGHSHVYWYRQLPEEGLKFMVYLQKENIIDESGMPKERFSAEFPKEGPSILRIQQVVRGDSAAYFCASSPRSAGPSDGYTFGSGTRLTVV.

The chain joins TRBV19 to TRBJ2-1; D perhaps matches TRBD2 (5 bases). The V gene's germline CDR1 is LNHDA and CDR2 SQIVND (reference sequence). V was trimmed by 5 bases and J by 9 bases, leaving 11 bases between them. This CDR3 spans 12 amino acids. The CDR3 is CASSPGRGEQFF. CDR3 coding DNA: TGTGCCAGTAGTCCCGGACGGGGTGAGCAGTTCTTC.

The chain couples TRBV4-2 to TRBJ2-2, with TRBD2 matching 14 bases. Germline V CDR1 and CDR2: LGHNA, YNFKEQ. With 3 bases clipped from V and 0 bases from J, the junction kept 3 bases outside the gene matches. This CDR3 has 18 amino acids. Here the CDR3 DNA reads TGTGCCAGCAGCCAGGGACTAGCGGGGGCGACGAACACCGGGGAGCTGTTTTTT. Translating it yields CASSQGLAGATNTGELFF.

V usage is TRBV19 and J usage is TRBJ2-3; no definite D call. V was shortened by 5 bases and J by 4 bases, with 13 bases between the two germline ends. Germline V gene data show CDR1 as LNHDA and CDR2 as SQIVND (reference sequence). The CDR3 is 14 residues long. This chain's CDR3 is CASSPIEVADTQYF. DNA for the CDR3: TGTGCCAGTAGTCCCATAGAGGTAGCAGATACGCAGTATTTT.

J is TRBJ1-5 and V is TRBV19; TRBD1 agrees at 7 bases. The germline CDR1 and CDR2 sequences are LNHDA and SQIVND (reference sequence). The CDR3 sequence is 15 residues long. The junction had 10 bases not matched to a gene; V was cut back by 5 bases and J by 6 bases. CDR3 protein: CASSETTGRSQPQHF. The CDR3 region has the DNA TGTGCCAGTAGTGAGACGACAGGGAGAAGTCAGCCCCAGCATTTT.

The count of this clone is one. V usage is TRBV12-5 and J usage is TRBJ1-1; 12 bases match TRBD1. The CDR3 totals 17 residues. The germline gives CDR1 LGHNT, CDR2 FRNRAP. After removal of 3 bases from V and 3 bases from J, the junction contained 8 bases not matched to a gene. CDR3 loop: CASGFILGTGGHTEAFF. CDR3 in DNA: TGTGCTAGTGGTTTCATCCTAGGGACAGGGGGCCACACTGAAGCTTTCTTT.

The gene calls are TRBV7-9 and TRBJ2-1, with D perhaps TRBD1 (6 bases). The CDR3 is 14 residues long. V was cut by 3 bases and J by 6 bases, with 12 bases left in between. CDR1 is SEHNR and CDR2 is FQNEAQ in the germline V gene (reference sequence). The CDR3 coding sequence is TGTGCCAGCAGCTTTCAACAGGGACGCAATGAGCAGTTCTTC. Its protein is CASSFQQGRNEQFF.

This sequence joins TRBV29-1 and TRBJ2-1, with 8 bases fitting TRBD2. V shed 7 bases, J shed 6 bases, and the junction held 5 bases outside the gene matches. In germline, CDR1 is SQVTM, CDR2 ANQGSEA. The CDR3 totals 12 residues. CDR3 DNA: TGCAGCGACTGGACTAGCACCAATGAGCAGTTCTTC. As protein: CSDWTSTNEQFF.

This sequence joins TRBV11-2 and TRBJ2-3, with 11 bases aligning to TRBD2. V gave up 3 bases and J gave up 6 bases; unmatched junction bases: 8. CDR1 SGHAT and CDR2 FQNNGV come from the germline V gene. This CDR3 contains 16 residues. The CDR3 coding sequence is TGTGCCAGCAGCTTCTCACTAGCGGGGGTCGGGGATACGCAGTATTTT. Its translation: CASSFSLAGVGDTQYF. Full variable domain (rest looked up from reference TRBV11-2 and TRBJ2-3): EAGVAQSPRYKIIEKRQSVAFWCNPISGHATLYWYQQILGQGPKLLIQFQNNGVVDDSQLPKDRFSAERLKGVDSTLKIQPAKLEDSAVYLCASSFSLAGVGDTQYFGPGTRLTVL.

V gene TRBV5-4 combines with J gene TRBJ1-3; TRBD1 might be the D (5 bases). This CDR3 contains 15 residues. Germline CDR1 and CDR2: SGHNT and YYREEE (reference sequence). The V gene lost 4 bases and the J gene lost 4 bases, with 15 bases spanning the gap. CDR3 region: CASSTGPWEGNTIYF. CDR3 coding DNA: TGTGCCAGCAGCACAGGACCCTGGGAAGGAAACACCATATATTTT.

This clone was recorded a few times. This sample also contains other DNA sequences that code for the same CDR3. The gene calls are TRBV2 and TRBJ1-2; 12 bases are shared with TRBD1. Losses at the gene ends were 6 bases for V and 5 bases for J; bases not matched to a gene: 4. Germline values: CDR1 SNHLY, CDR2 FYNNEI. The CDR3 length is 14 residues. The CDR3 DNA follows: TGTGCCAGCAGAGGGACAGGGGGCCATTATGGCTACACCTTC. It yields the protein CASRGTGGHYGYTF.